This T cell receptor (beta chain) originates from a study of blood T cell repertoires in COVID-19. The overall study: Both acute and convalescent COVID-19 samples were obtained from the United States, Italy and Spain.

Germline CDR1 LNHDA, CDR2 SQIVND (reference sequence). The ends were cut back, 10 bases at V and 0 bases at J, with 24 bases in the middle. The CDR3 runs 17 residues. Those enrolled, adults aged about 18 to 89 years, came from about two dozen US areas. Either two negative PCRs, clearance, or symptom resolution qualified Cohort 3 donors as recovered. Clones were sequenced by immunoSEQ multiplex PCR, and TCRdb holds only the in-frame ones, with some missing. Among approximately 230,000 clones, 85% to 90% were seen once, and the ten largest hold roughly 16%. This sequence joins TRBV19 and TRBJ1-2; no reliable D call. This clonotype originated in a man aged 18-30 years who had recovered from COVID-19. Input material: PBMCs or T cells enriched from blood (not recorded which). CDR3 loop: CANNPPSHTGTNYGYTF. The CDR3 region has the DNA TGTGCCAATAATCCTCCGTCCCACACGGGTACTAACTATGGCTACACCTTC. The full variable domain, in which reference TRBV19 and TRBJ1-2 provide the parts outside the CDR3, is DGGITQSPKYLFRKEGQNVTLSCEQNLNHDAMYWYRQDPGQGLRLIYYSQIVNDFQKGDIAEGYSVSREKKESFPLTVTSAQKNPTAFYLCANNPPSHTGTNYGYTFGSGTRLTVV.